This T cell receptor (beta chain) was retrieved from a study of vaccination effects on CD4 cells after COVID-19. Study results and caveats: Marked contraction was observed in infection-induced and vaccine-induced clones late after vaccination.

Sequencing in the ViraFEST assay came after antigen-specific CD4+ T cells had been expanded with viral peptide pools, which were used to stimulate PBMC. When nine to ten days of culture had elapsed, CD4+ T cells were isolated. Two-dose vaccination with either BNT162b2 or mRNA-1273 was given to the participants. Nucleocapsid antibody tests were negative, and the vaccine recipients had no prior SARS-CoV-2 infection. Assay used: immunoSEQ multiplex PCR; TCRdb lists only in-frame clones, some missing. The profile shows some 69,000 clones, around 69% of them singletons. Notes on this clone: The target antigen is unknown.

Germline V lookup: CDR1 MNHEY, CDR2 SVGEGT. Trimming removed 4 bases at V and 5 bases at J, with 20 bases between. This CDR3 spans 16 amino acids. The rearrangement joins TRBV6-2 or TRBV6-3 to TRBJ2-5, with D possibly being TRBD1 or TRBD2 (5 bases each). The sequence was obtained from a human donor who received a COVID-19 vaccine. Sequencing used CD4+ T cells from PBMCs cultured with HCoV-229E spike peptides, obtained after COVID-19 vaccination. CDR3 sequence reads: CASSWLRRQGGETQYF. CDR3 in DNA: TGTGCCAGCAGTTGGTTACGGAGGCAGGGTGGCGAGACCCAGTACTTC.